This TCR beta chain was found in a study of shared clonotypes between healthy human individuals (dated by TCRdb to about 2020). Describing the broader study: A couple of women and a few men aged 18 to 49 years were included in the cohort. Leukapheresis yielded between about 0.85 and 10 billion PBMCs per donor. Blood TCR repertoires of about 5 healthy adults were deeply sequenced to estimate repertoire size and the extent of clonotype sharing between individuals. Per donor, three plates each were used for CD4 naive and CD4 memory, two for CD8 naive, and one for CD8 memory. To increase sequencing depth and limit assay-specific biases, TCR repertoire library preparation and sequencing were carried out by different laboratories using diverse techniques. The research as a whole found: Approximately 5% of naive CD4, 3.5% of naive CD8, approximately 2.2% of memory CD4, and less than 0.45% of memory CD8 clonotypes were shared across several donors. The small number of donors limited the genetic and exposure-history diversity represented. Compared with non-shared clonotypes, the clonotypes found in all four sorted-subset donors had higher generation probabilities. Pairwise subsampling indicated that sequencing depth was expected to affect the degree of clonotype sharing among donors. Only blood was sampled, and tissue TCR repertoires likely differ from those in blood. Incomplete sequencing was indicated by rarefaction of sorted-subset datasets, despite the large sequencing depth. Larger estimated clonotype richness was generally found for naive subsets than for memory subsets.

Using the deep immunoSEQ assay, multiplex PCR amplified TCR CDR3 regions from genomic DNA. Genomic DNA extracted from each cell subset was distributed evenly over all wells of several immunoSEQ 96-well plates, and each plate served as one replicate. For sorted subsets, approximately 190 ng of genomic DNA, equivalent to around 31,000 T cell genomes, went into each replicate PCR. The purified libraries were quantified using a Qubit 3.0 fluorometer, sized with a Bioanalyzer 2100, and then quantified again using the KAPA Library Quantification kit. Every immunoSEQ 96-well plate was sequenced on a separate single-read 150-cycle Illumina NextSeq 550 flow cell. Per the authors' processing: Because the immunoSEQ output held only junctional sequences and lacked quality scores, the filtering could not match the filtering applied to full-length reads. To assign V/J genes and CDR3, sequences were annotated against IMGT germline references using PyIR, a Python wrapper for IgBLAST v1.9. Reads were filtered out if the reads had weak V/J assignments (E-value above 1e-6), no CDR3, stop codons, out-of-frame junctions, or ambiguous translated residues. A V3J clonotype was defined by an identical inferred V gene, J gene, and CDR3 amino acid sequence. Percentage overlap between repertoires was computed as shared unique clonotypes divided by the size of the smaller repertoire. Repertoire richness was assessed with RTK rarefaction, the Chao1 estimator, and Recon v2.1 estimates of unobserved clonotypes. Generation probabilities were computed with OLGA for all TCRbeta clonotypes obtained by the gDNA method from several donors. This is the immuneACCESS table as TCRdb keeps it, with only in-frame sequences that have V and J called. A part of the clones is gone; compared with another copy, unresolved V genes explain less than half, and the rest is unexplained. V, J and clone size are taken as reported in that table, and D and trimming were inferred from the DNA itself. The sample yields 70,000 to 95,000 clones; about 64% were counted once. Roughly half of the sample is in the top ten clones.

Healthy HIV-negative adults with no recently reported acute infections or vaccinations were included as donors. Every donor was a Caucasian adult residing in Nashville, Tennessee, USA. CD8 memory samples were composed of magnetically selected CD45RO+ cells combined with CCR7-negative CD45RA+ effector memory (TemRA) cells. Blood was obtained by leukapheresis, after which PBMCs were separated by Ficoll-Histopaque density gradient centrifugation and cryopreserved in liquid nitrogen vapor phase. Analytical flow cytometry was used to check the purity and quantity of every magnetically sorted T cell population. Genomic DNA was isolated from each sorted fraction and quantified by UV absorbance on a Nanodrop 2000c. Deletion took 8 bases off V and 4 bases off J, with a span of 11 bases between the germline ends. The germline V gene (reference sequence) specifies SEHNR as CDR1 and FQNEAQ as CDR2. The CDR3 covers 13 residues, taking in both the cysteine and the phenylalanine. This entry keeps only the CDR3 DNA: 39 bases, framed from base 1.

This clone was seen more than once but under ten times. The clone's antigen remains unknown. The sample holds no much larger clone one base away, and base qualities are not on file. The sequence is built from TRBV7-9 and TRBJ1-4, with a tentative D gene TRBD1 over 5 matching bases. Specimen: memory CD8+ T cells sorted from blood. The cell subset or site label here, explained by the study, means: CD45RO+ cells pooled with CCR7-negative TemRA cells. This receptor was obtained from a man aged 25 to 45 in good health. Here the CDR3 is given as CASGRQYNEKLFF. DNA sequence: TGTGCCAGCGGACGACAGTATAATGAAAAACTGTTTTTT.